This record covers a single T cell receptor beta chain. Antigen specificity is unknown. These data are taken from a study of shared clonotypes between healthy human individuals. Notes on the study in general: Naive subsets generally had larger estimated richness than memory subsets. Non-shared clonotypes had lower generation probabilities than clonotypes shared by all four sorted-subset donors. Clonotype sharing across donors was expected to vary with sequencing depth.

Genomic DNA belonging to each subset was distributed in equal measure over several immunoSEQ plates. The table came from immunoSEQ multiplex PCR; TCRdb's copy has only in-frame clones and leaves some out. This table has 2 million or so clones, about 94% appearing once. Looked up from germline, CDR1 is SEHNR and CDR2 is FQNEAQ (reference sequence). The CDR3 contains 18 residues. The junction had 14 bases not matched to a gene; V was cut back by 1 base and J by 4 bases. It was CD45RO-negative cells, positively selected for CCR7, that made up naive CD8 cells, with terminally differentiated effector memory CD45RA+ cells excluded.

Sequencing was performed on naive CD8+ T cells sorted from blood. This TCR was recovered from a man younger than 35 in good health. J is TRBJ1-2 and V is TRBV7-9, with 8 bases fitting TRBD1. The CDR3 DNA follows: TGTGCCAGCAGCTTAGTTCAGGGGGCAGGGGCAGAGGGCTATGGCTACACCTTC. Translating gives CASSLVQGAGAEGYGYTF.